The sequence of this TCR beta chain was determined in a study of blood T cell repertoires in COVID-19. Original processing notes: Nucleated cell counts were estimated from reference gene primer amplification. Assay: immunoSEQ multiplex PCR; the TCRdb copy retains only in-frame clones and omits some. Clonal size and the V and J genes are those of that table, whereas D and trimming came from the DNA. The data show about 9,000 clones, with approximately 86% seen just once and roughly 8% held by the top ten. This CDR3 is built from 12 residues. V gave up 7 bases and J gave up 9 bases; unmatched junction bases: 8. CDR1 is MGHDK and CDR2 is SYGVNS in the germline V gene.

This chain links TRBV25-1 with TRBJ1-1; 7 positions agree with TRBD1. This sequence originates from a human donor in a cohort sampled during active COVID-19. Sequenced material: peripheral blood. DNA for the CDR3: TGTGCCAGCAAACAGGGGACAGAAAAAGCTTTCTTT. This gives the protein CASKQGTEKAFF. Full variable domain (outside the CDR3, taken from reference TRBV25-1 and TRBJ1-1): EADIYQTPRYLVIGTGKKITLECSQTMGHDKMYWYQQDPGMELHLIHYSYGVNSTEKGDLSSESTVSRIRTEHFPLTLESARPSHTSQYLCASKQGTEKAFFGQGTRLTVV.